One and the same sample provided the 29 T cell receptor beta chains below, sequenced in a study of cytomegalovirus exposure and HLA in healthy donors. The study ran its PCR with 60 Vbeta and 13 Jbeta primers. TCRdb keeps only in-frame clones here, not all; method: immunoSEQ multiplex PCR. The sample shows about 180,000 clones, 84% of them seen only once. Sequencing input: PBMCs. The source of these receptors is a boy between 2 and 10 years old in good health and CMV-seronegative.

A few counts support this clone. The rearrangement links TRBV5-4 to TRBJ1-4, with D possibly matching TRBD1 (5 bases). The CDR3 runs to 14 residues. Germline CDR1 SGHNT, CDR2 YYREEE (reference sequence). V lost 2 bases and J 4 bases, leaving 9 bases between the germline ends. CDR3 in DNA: TGTGCCAGCAGCTTCGGGACTCTTAATGAAAAACTGTTTTTT. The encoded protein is CASSFGTLNEKLFF. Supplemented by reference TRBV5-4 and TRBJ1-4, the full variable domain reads ETGVTQSPTHLIKTRGQQVTLRCSSQSGHNTVSWYQQALGQGPQFIFQYYREEENGRGNFPPRFSGLQFPNYSSELNVNALELDDSALYLCASSFGTLNEKLFFGSGTQLSVL.

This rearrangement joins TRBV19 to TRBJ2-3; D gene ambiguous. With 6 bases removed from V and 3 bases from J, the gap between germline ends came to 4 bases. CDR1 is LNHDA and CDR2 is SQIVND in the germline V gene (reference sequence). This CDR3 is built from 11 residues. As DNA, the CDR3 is TGTGCCAGTAGGGAGACAGATACGCAGTATTTT. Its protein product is CASRETDTQYF.

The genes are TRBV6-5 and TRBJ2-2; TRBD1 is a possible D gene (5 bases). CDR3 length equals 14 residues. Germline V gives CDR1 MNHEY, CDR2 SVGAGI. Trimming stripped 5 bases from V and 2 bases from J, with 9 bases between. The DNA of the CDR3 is TGTGCCAGCAGTGACGGACACAACACCGGGGAGCTGTTTTTT. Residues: CASSDGHNTGELFF.

The CDR3 DNA sequence: TGTGCCAGCAGCCGAACTAGCGTCCAAGAGACCCAGTACTTC. Encoded protein: CASSRTSVQETQYF. The rearrangement joins TRBV28 to TRBJ2-5; 7 nucleotides agree with TRBD2. Germline V gene sequence: CDR1 MDHEN, CDR2 SYDVKM. Trimming took 6 bases from V and 1 from J; bases not matched to a gene: 5. This CDR3 has 14 amino acids.

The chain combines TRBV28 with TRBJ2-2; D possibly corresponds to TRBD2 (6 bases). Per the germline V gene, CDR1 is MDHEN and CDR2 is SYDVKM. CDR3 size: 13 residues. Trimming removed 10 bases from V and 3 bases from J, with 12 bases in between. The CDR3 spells CATGRTDTGELFF. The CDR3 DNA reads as TGTGCCACCGGGAGAACGGACACCGGGGAGCTGTTTTTT. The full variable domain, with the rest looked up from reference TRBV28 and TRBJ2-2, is DVKVTQSSRYLVKRTGEKVFLECVQDMDHENMFWYRQDPGLGLRLIYFSYDVKMKEKGDIPEGYSVSREKKERFSLILESASTNQTSMYLCATGRTDTGELFFGEGSRLTVL.

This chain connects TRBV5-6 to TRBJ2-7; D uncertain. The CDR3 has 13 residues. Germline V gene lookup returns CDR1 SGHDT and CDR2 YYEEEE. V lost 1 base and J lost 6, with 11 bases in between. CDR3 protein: CASSLTSRGEQYF. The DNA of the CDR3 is TGTGCCAGCAGCTTGACCTCGCGAGGCGAGCAGTACTTC. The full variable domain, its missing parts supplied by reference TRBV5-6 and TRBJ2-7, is DAGVTQSPTHLIKTRGQQVTLRCSPKSGHDTVSWYQQALGQGPQFIFQYYEEEERQRGNFPDRFSGHQFPNYSSELNVNALLLGDSALYLCASSLTSRGEQYFGPGTRLTVT.

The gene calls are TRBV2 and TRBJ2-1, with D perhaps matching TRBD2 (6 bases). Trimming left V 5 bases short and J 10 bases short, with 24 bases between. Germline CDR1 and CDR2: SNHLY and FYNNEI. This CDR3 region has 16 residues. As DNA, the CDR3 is TGTGCCAGCAGTACTCTAGGCGGGGCCCTTCCGGGGGAGCAGTTCTTC. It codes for CASSTLGGALPGEQFF.

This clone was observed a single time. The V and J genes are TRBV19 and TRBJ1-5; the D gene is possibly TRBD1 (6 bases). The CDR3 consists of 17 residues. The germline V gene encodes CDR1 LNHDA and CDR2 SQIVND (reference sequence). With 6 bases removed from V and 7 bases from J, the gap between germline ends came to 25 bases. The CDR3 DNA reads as TGTGCCAGTAGACCGCCGTGGGGGGGGGCGGTCCGACAGCCCCAGCATTTT. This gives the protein CASRPPWGGAVRQPQHF.

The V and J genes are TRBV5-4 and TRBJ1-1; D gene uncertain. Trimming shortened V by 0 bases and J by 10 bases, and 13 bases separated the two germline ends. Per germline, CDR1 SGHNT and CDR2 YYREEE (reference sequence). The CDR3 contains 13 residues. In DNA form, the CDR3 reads TGTGCCAGCAGCTTGGACAGTCGTCACGGAGCTTTCTTT. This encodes CASSLDSRHGAFF.

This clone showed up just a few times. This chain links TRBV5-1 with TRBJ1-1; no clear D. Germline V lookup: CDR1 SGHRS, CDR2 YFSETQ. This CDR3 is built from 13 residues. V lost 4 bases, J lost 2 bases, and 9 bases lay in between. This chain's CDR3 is CASSLLLNTEAFF. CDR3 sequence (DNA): TGCGCCAGCAGCCTTCTATTAAACACTGAAGCTTTCTTT. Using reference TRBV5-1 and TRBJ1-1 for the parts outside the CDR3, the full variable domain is KAGVTQTPRYLIKTRGQQVTLSCSPISGHRSVSWYQQTPGQGLQFLFEYFSETQRNKGNFPGRFSGRQFSNSRSEMNVSTLELGDSALYLCASSLLLNTEAFFGQGTRLTVV.

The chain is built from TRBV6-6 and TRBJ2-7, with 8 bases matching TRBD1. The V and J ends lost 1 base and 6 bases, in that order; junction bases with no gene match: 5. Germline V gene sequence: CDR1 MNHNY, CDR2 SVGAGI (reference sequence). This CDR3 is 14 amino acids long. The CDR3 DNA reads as TGTGCCAGCAGTTACTTAGGACAGGGAGCCGAGCAGTACTTC. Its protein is CASSYLGQGAEQYF.

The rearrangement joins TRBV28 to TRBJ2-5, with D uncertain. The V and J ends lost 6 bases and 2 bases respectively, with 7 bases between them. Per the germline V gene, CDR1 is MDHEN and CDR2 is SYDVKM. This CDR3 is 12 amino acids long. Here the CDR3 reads CASSPPQETQYF. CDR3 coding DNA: TGTGCCAGCAGCCCTCCTCAAGAGACCCAGTACTTC.

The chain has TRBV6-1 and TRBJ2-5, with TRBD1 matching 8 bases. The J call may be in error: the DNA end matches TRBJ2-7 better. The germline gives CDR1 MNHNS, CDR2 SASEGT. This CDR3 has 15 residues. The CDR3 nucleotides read TGTGCCACGGCGGGACAGGCCCTTTCCCCCTACGAGCAGTACTTC. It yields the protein CATAGQALSPYEQYF.

CDR3 in DNA: TGTGCCAGCACCCGAACAGAGGGCCCCGGGGAGACCCAGTACTTC. It specifies CASTRTEGPGETQYF. The chain carries TRBV6-6 and TRBJ2-5; possible D gene TRBD2, 5 bases. With 7 bases removed from V and 5 bases from J, the gap between germline ends came to 20 bases. Germline CDR1 is MNHNY and CDR2 is SVGAGI (reference sequence). This CDR3 has 15 residues.

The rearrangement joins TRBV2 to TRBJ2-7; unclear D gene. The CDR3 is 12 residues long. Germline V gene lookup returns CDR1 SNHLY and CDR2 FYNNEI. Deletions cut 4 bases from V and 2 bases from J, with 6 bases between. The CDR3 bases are TGTGCCAGCAGTGGTACTACCTACGAGCAGTACTTC. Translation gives CASSGTTYEQYF.

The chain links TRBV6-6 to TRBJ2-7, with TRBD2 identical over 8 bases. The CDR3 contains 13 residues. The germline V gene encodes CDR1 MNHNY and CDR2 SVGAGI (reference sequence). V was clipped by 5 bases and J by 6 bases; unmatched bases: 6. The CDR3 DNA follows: TGTGCCAGCAGTATGGGACTAGAGAGCGAGCAGTACTTC. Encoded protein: CASSMGLESEQYF.

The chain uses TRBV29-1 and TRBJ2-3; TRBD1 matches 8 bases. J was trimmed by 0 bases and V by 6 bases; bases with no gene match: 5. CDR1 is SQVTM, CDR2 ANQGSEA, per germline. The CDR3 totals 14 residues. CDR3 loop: CSVMTGESTDTQYF. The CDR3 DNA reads TGCAGCGTAATGACAGGGGAAAGCACAGATACGCAGTATTTT.

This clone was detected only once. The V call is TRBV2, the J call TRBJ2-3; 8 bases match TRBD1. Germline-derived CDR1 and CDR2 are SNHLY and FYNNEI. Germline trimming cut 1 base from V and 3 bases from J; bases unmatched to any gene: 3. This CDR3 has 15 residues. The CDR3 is CASSEEWTGTDTQYF. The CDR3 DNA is TGTGCCAGCAGTGAAGAGTGGACAGGGACAGATACGCAGTATTTT.

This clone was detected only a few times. The CDR3 bases are TGTGCCACCAGCATCGCGGGAGACGAGGATGAGCAGTTCTTC. The encoded protein is CATSIAGDEDEQFF. V usage is TRBV15 and J usage is TRBJ2-1; 7 nucleotides align to TRBD2. The CDR3 length is 14 residues. CDR1 and CDR2 from the germline V gene are LNHNV and YYDKDF (reference sequence). V dropped 4 bases and J dropped 8; count of bases not matched to a gene: 8.

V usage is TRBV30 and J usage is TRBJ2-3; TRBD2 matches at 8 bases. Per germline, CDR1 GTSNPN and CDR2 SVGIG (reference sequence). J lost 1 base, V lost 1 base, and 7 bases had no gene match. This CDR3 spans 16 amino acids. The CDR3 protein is CAWSAGNSGGTDTQYF. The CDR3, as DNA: TGTGCCTGGAGTGCTGGTAATAGCGGGGGCACAGATACGCAGTATTTT. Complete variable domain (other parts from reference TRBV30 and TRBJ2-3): SQTIHQWPATLVQPVGSPLSLECTVEGTSNPNLYWYRQAAGRGLQLLFYSVGIGQISSEVPQNLSASRPQDRQFILSSKKLLLSDSGFYLCAWSAGNSGGTDTQYFGPGTRLTVL.

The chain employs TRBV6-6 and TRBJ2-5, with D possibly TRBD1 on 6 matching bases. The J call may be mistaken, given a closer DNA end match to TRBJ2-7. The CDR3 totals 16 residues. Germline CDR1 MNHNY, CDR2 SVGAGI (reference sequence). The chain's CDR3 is CASSYAPRGGGDEQYF. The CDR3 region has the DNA TGTGCCAGCAGTTACGCCCCTCGTGGGGGCGGCGACGAGCAGTACTTC.

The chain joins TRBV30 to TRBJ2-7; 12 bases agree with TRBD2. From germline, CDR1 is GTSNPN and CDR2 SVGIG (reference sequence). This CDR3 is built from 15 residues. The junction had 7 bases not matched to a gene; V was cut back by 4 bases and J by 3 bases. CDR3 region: CAWNDGLAGIYEQYF. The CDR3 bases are TGTGCCTGGAACGACGGACTAGCGGGGATCTACGAGCAGTACTTC.

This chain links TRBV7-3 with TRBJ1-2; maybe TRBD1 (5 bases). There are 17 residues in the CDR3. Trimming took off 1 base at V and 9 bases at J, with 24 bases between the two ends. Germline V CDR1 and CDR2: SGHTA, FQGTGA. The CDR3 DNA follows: TGTGCCAGCAGCTTAATCGGAGATCCCGGGACTAACGGGAGCTACACCTTC. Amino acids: CASSLIGDPGTNGSYTF.

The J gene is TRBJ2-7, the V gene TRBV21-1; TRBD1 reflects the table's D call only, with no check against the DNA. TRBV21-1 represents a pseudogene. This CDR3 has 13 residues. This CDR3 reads CASSTTDSYEQYF. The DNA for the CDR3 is TGTGCCAGCAGCACAACGGACAGCTACGAGCAGTACTTC.

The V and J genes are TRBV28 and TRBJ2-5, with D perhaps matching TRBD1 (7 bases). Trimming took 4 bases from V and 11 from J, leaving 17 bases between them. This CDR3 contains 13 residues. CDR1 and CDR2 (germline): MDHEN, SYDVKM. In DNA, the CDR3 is TGTGCCAGCAGTTCCGCAGGGGGTCGGGAGCAGTACTTC. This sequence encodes CASSSAGGREQYF.

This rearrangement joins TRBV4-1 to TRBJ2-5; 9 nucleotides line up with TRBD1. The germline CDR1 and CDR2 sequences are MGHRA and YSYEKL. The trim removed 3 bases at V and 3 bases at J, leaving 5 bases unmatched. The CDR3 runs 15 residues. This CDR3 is CASSQPGTGKETQYF. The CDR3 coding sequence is TGCGCCAGCAGCCAGCCCGGGACAGGGAAAGAGACCCAGTACTTC.

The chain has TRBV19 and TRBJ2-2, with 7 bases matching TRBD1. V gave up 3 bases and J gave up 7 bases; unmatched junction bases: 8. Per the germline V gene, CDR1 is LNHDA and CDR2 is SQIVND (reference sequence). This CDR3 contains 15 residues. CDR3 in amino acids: CASSILTGEIGELFF. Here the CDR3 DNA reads TGTGCCAGTAGTATCCTCACAGGGGAAATCGGGGAGCTGTTTTTT.

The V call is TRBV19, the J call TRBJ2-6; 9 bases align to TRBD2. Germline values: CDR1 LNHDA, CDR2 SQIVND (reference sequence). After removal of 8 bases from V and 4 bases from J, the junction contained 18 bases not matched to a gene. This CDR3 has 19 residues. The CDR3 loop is CASSPSSGRESSGANVLTF. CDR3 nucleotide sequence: TGTGCCAGTTCCCCGAGTAGCGGGAGAGAATCATCCGGGGCCAACGTCCTGACTTTC.

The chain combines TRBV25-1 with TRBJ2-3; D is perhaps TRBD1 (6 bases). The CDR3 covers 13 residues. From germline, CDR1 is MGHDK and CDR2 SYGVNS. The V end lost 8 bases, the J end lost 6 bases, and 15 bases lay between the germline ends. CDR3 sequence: CASRDIPMDTQYF. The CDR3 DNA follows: TGTGCCAGCCGGGACATCCCGATGGATACGCAGTATTTT.